Listed below are T cell receptor beta chains from one sample, sequenced in a study of blood T cells in healthy people across ages. TCRdb called the 5' RACE reads again in MiXCR, with one record for every CDR3 protein. Here the sample spans some 1.4 million distinct CDR3 sequences, around two fifths being singletons. Sample: blood. These TCRs come from a woman between 18 and 29 years old in good health. Both conserved end residues are part of each CDR3. A D gene is named only where the DNA matches it firmly. Not every row has a clone size; where given, it reads once, few, many or a size class.

TGTGCCAGCTCACCACCGAGTAGCGGGGGCCTCACAGATACGCAGTATTTT	CASSPPSSGGLTDTQYF	TRBD2	TRBJ2-3	.	TRBV18
TGCGCCAGCAGCTTGATAGGCTCTGCCAAAAACATTCAGTACTTC	CASSLIGSAKNIQYF	.	TRBJ2-4	few	TRBV5-1
TGTGCCAGCAGTTACTCGCAATCCGTGACAGGGGTGAATTCACCCCTCCACTTT	CASSYSQSVTGVNSPLHF	TRBD1	TRBJ1-6	.	TRBV6-2/TRBV6-3
TGTGCCAGCAGCTCACGATTAGCGGGAGGGGCAGATACGCAGTATTTT	CASSSRLAGGADTQYF	TRBD2	TRBJ2-3	.	TRBV9
TGTGCCAGCAGCCAAGAGGTCCCGCCTTGGGATGAGCAGTTCTTC	CASSQEVPPWDEQFF	.	TRBJ2-1	few	TRBV3-1
TGTGCCAGCAGACCCCGGGACAGCAACTATGGCCACACCTTC	CASRPRDSNYGHTF	TRBD1	TRBJ1-2	.	TRBV6-5
TGTGCCAGCAGCCCCCGGACTAACGGGAGATCCTACGAGCAGTACTTC	CASSPRTNGRSYEQYF	.	TRBJ2-7	.	TRBV12-3/TRBV12-4
TGTGCCAGCAGTGAAGTAGAAGGGGTTTTATTGAATTCACCCCTCCACTTT	CASSEVEGVLLNSPLHF	.	TRBJ1-6	.	TRBV2
TGTGCCAGCAACCTGACAGGGTATGGCTACACCTTC	CASNLTGYGYTF	TRBD1	TRBJ1-2	.	TRBV7-9
TGTGCCAGCAGCTTTGGGGGTCTTCCCTACGAGCAGTACTTC	CASSFGGLPYEQYF	.	TRBJ2-7	.	TRBV12-1
TGCAGTGCTAGTGGGGGGTTATACGGGCAGTACTTC	CSASGGLYGQYF	.	TRBJ2-5	once	TRBV20-1
TGTGCCAGCTCACCGCTGACAGGCCAAGAGACCCAGTACTTC	CASSPLTGQETQYF	.	TRBJ2-5	.	TRBV18
TGTGCCTGGACCTCGGGGGAAACCAGCACAGATACGCAGTATTTT	CAWTSGETSTDTQYF	.	TRBJ2-3	.	TRBV30
TGCAGCGTTGAATTCCGGGAACCGGATGAGCAGTTCTTC	CSVEFREPDEQFF	.	TRBJ2-1	.	TRBV29-1
TGTGCCAGCAGCTCCTGGGGGACAGGAGAACATAGCAATCAGCCCCAGCATTTT	CASSSWGTGEHSNQPQHF	TRBD1	TRBJ1-5	.	TRBV7-8
TGTGCCATCCAGGGGGCGAGAGGCTACACCTTC	CAIQGARGYTF	TRBD1	TRBJ1-2	.	TRBV10-3
TGTGCCAGCAGGGGGGGTCTAGCGGGGCTACTGAATACGCAGTATTTT	CASRGGLAGLLNTQYF	TRBD2	TRBJ2-3	.	TRBV28
TGTGCCAGCAGTTCGTCCCGACTAGCGGGAGAGGGGGAGCAGTTCTTC	CASSSSRLAGEGEQFF	TRBD2	TRBJ2-1	.	TRBV12-3/TRBV12-4
TGTGCCAGCAGCCAAGATAAGGGACTAGCGGGGAACAATGAGCAGTACTTC	CASSQDKGLAGNNEQYF	TRBD2	TRBJ2-7	.	TRBV3-1
TGCAGTGCACCCGCAACCCCAGCCAAAAACATTCAGTACTTC	CSAPATPAKNIQYF	.	TRBJ2-4	few	TRBV20-1
TGCGCCAGCAGCCAAGATCTAAGGCTAGCGTTGGGCACAGATACGCAGTATTTT	CASSQDLRLALGTDTQYF	.	TRBJ2-3	.	TRBV4-1
TGTGCCATCAGTGAGTCGGGACAGAGCTACGAGCAGTACTTC	CAISESGQSYEQYF	TRBD1	TRBJ2-7	.	TRBV10-3
TGTGCCAGCAGCCAAGTTGGGACAGTCACCTATAATTCACCCCTCCACTTT	CASSQVGTVTYNSPLHF	TRBD1	TRBJ1-6	few	TRBV4-2
TGTGCCAGCAGTGAAGTTAAGGGAGCTTTCTTT	CASSEVKGAFF	.	TRBJ1-1	.	TRBV6-1
TGTGCCAGCAGCCAAGAGTCACACTCCTACGAGCAGTACTTC	CASSQESHSYEQYF	.	TRBJ2-7	.	TRBV3-1
TGTGCCAGCAGTTACAGGGGGGCGCAGGGCCAGCATTTT	CASSYRGAQGQHF	.	TRBJ1-5	few	TRBV6-2/TRBV6-3
TGCAGCGTTGAAGATCCCGGGGCGGGAGGGGTCAATGAGCAGTTCTTC	CSVEDPGAGGVNEQFF	TRBD2	TRBJ2-1	few	TRBV29-1
TGTGCCAGCAGCCGGGAAAAGACCCAGTACTTC	CASSREKTQYF	.	TRBJ2-5	few	TRBV2
TGCGCCAGCAGCTTCCAACAGGGTGTGGACACTGAAGCTTTCTTT	CASSFQQGVDTEAFF	.	TRBJ1-1	.	TRBV5-1
TGTGCCAGCAGTTTGAGGTCAGGGGTTGGTTTCGCAGATACGCAGTATTTT	CASSLRSGVGFADTQYF	.	TRBJ2-3	.	TRBV12-3/TRBV12-4
TGTGCCAGCAGTTCCCGGGAGATTAACCCAGATACGCAGTATTTT	CASSSREINPDTQYF	.	TRBJ2-3	few	TRBV12-3/TRBV12-4
TGTGCCAGCAGCCCCGGCGGGCGGGGGCCTAGAAATGAGCAGTTCTTC	CASSPGGRGPRNEQFF	.	TRBJ2-1	.	TRBV11-2
TGCGCCAGCGGCCAGGCTAGCGGGGCCTACAATGAGCAGTTCTTC	CASGQASGAYNEQFF	TRBD2	TRBJ2-1	few	TRBV5-1
TGCGCCAGCAGCTTGGTACTAGCGGGAGGGCCCAATGAGCAGTTCTTC	CASSLVLAGGPNEQFF	TRBD2	TRBJ2-1	few	TRBV5-1
TGCAGTGCTAGGATGCCGGTTAGCGGGGGTGAGCAGTTCTTC	CSARMPVSGGEQFF	TRBD2	TRBJ2-1	few	TRBV20-1
TGTGCCAGCAGCTTAGCACAGCCAGGGGTTAGCAATGAGCAGTTCTTC	CASSLAQPGVSNEQFF	.	TRBJ2-1	.	TRBV7-2
TGTGCCATCAGTGAATCTTTCGGGACAGGGGACGACAATGAGCAGTTCTTC	CAISESFGTGDDNEQFF	TRBD1	TRBJ2-1	few	TRBV10-3
TGTGCCAGCAGTGTCAGAACCTCCTACGAGCAGTACTTC	CASSVRTSYEQYF	.	TRBJ2-7	.	TRBV2
TGTGCCAGCAACGACAGGCCAACTAATGAAAAACTGTTTTTT	CASNDRPTNEKLFF	.	TRBJ1-4	few	TRBV2
TGTGCCAGCAGTGAACTTGGCCTTTCTGGGGCCAACGTCCTGACTTTC	CASSELGLSGANVLTF	.	TRBJ2-6	few	TRBV25-1
TGCGCCAGCAGCCAAGATGATTCGGGATCCTACGAGCAGTACTTC	CASSQDDSGSYEQYF	.	TRBJ2-7	.	TRBV4-1
TGCAGTGCTAGAGATCCCAGACAGGGCTCCTTCTTGGGCTACACCTTC	CSARDPRQGSFLGYTF	TRBD1	TRBJ1-2	.	TRBV20-1
TGTGCCAGCAGCCAAGGGAGCGGGGGCCGGTATTTT	CASSQGSGGRYF	TRBD2	TRBJ2-3	.	TRBV13
TGTGCCAGCAGCTTAGTGGGTCTAGCGGAAGAGACCCAGTACTTC	CASSLVGLAEETQYF	TRBD2	TRBJ2-5	.	TRBV7-9
TGTGCCAGCAGCTTCCTTGGGGGGCCTCAGCATTTT	CASSFLGGPQHF	.	TRBJ1-5	.	TRBV7-2
TGTGCCAGCAGCGGCTTAGGTGGGGGGGCCTACAATGAGCAGTTCTTC	CASSGLGGGAYNEQFF	TRBD2	TRBJ2-1	.	TRBV4-2
TGCGCCAGCAGCCTACCACAGTACAGGGTTGAAGAGACCCAGTACTTC	CASSLPQYRVEETQYF	.	TRBJ2-5	few	TRBV5-1
TGCGCCAGCACCCCCAGCACGTACAATGAGCAGTTCTTC	CASTPSTYNEQFF	.	TRBJ2-1	.	TRBV4-1
TGCGCCAGCAGCGTCGCCGGGACAGGGGTCTCTGGGGCCAACGTCCTGACTTTC	CASSVAGTGVSGANVLTF	TRBD1	TRBJ2-6	.	TRBV5-1
TGTGCCAGCAGTTTACAGACTAGCGGGAGTTTGGATGAGCAGTTCTTC	CASSLQTSGSLDEQFF	TRBD2	TRBJ2-1	few	TRBV27
TGTGCCAGCAGTTTCCGCAGTTCCTACGAGCAGTACTTC	CASSFRSSYEQYF	.	TRBJ2-7	many	TRBV12-3/TRBV12-4
TGTGCCAGCAGCCAAGAAGGGCAGGGCGGGAACGAGCAGTGCTTC	CASSQEGQGGNEQCF	.	TRBJ2-5	.	TRBV3-1
TGTGCCAGGAGTCTCTCTTCTACAGAGACGCAGTATTTT	CARSLSSTETQYF	.	TRBJ2-3	.	TRBV6-6